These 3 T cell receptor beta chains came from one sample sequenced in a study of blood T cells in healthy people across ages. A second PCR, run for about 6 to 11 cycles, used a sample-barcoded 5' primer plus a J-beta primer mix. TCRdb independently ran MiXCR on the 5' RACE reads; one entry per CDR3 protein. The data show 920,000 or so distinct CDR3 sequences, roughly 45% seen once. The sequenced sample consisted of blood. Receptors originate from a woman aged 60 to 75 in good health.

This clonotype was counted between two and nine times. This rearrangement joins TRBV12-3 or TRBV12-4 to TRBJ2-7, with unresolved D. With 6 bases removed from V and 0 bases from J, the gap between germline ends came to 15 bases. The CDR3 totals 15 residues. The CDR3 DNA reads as TGTGCCAGCAGCTCACAGCCATTTTCCTCCTACGAGCAGTACTTC. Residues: CASSSQPFSSYEQYF.

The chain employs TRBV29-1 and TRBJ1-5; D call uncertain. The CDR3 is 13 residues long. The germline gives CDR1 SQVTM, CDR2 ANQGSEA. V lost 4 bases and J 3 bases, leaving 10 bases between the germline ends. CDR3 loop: CSVGAGVNQPQHF. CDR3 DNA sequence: TGCAGCGTTGGGGCCGGGGTCAATCAGCCCCAGCATTTT.

In DNA, the CDR3 is TGTGCCAGCAGCCCGGGGAATTTTTACAATGAGCAGTTCTTC. As protein: CASSPGNFYNEQFF. The chain is built from TRBV9 and TRBJ2-1, with TRBD2 as a possible D gene (5 bases). Germline V CDR1 and CDR2: SGDLS, YYNGEE. The V end was cut by 4 bases, the J end by 4 bases, with 12 bases between. This CDR3 has 14 amino acids.